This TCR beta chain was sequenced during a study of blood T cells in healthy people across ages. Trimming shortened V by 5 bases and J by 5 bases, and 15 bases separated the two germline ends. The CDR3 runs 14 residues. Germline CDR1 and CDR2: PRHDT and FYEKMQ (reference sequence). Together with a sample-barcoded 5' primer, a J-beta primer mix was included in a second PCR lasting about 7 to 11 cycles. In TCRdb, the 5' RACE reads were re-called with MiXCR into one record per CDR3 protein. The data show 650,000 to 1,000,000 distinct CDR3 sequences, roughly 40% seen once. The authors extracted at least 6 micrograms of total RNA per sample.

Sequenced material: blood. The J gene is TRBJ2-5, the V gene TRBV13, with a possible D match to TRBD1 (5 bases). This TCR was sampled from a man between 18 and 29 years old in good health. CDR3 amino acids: CASSLSRVLETQYF. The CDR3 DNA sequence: TGTGCCAGCAGCCTAAGCAGGGTACTGGAGACCCAGTACTTC.